The sequence of this TCR beta chain was determined in a study of blood T cells in healthy people across ages. Study results and limitations: Across the age range, TCR beta diversity per million T cells fell in a roughly linear way. PBMC samples, being unsorted, prevented any conclusive comparison of naive and antigen-experienced cells. TCR beta diversity was tightly associated with the proportion of naive T cells.

This clonotype appeared many times. Its specificity is unknown. A read error may account for a junction end that differs from germline. Healthy Caucasian individuals from Russia aged about 6 to 90 were enrolled as donors. A second 7 to 11 cycle PCR used barcoded and J-beta primers. Via MiXCR, TCRdb re-called the 5' RACE reads, giving one row per CDR3 protein. The sample has 1.5 million to 1.8 million distinct CDR3 sequences; about 45% are singletons. The source material was blood. The clonotype comes from a woman in her late teens or twenties in good health.

The CDR3 DNA sequence: TGTGCCAGCAGCTTAGCGGTGAACACTGAAGCTTTCTTT. As protein: CASSLAVNTEAFF. This chain links TRBV5-1 with TRBJ1-1; D gene uncertain. This CDR3 has 13 residues. Per germline, CDR1 SGHRS and CDR2 YFSETQ.